The clone carrying this T cell receptor (beta chain) was observed a few times. Antigen: not known. This specimen belongs to a study of regulatory T cells in long-lasting Graves disease. Overall study findings and caveats: Newly diagnosed disease favored TRBV20-1 and TRBJ2-1 over persistent disease.

The authors built TCR beta libraries using iRepertoire HTBI primers and Arm-PCR of CDR3 regions. Each CDR3 protein is one row after TCRdb ran MiXCR on the multiplex PCR reads. This sample yields 600,000 to 850,000 distinct CDR3 sequences, of which about 32% are seen a single time; about two fifths belongs to the top ten. The V segment lost 4 bases and the J segment 5 bases; nucleotides outside the gene matches: 1. The V gene's germline CDR1 is SQVTM and CDR2 ANQGSEA. The length of the CDR3 is 11 residues. Time point noted: persistent/refractory GD, antithyroid drugs over 5 years with positive TRAb. The TCR library was made from RNA extracted from PBMCs.

Sequences were derived from peripheral blood mononuclear cells (PBMCs), sampled when the disease was refractory, from a patient treated with antithyroid drugs. The chain joins TRBV29-1 to TRBJ2-7, with TRBD1 matching over 8 bases. This receptor was identified in a female donor with Graves disease. The CDR3 reads CSVAQGDEQYF. CDR3 sequence (DNA): TGCAGCGTTGCACAGGGGGACGAGCAGTACTTC.